The following is a TCR beta chain sequence with its context. The data stem from a study of blood T cell repertoires in COVID-19. About the research overall: COVID-19 samples from acute and convalescent phases originated in the United States, Italy and Spain. Sources were T cells, B-cell-depleted T cells, or PBMCs; the material itself was cDNA or gDNA.

TCRdb's copy holds only in-frame clones and misses some; the assay was immunoSEQ multiplex PCR. The table has 70,000 to 95,000 clones, roughly 79% seen once. The CDR3 runs to 13 residues. The germline gives CDR1 LNHDA, CDR2 SQIVND (reference sequence). V shed 8 bases, J shed 9 bases, and the junction held 4 bases outside the gene matches. The V and J genes are TRBV19 and TRBJ1-6; 10 positions agree with TRBD1. Sequenced input: peripheral blood. This TCR derives from a human donor in a cohort sampled during active COVID-19. CDR3 in DNA: TGTGCCAGTTCGACAGGGGGCAGTTCACCCCTCCACTTT. Protein sequence: CASSTGGSSPLHF.